Reported below is one TCR beta chain. This CDR3 contains 19 residues. J lost 5 bases, V lost 0 bases, and 14 bases had no gene match. Germline V lookup: CDR1 SGHNT, CDR2 YENEEA. The study ran its PCR with 60 Vbeta and 13 Jbeta primers. This table comes from immunoSEQ multiplex PCR, and its TCRdb copy is limited to in-frame clones, with some not included. The sample lists fewer than 140,000 clones; 65% to 85% were seen once. This record comes from a study of cytomegalovirus exposure and HLA in healthy donors. Specimen: PBMCs. The sequence derives from a male donor in good health and CMV-seropositive. V and J are TRBV11-3 and TRBJ1-4; 8 bases align to TRBD1. This chain's CDR3 is CASSLDGGPGGASNEKLFF. The CDR3 nucleotides are TGTGCCAGCAGCTTAGATGGGGGCCCAGGGGGCGCCAGCAATGAAAAACTGTTTTTT.